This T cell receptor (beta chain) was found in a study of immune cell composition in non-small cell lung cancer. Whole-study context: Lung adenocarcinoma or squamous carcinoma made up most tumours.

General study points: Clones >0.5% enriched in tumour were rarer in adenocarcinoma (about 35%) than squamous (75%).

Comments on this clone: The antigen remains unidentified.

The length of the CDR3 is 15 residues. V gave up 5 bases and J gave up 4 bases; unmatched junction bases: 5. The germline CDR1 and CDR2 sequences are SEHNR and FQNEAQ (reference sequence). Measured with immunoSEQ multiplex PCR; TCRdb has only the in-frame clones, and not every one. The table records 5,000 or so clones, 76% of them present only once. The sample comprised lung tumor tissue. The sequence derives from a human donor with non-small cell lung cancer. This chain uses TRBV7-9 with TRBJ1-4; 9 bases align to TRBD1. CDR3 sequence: CASSPGDRDNEKLFF. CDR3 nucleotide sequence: TGTGCCAGCAGCCCGGGGGACAGGGATAATGAAAAACTGTTTTTT.